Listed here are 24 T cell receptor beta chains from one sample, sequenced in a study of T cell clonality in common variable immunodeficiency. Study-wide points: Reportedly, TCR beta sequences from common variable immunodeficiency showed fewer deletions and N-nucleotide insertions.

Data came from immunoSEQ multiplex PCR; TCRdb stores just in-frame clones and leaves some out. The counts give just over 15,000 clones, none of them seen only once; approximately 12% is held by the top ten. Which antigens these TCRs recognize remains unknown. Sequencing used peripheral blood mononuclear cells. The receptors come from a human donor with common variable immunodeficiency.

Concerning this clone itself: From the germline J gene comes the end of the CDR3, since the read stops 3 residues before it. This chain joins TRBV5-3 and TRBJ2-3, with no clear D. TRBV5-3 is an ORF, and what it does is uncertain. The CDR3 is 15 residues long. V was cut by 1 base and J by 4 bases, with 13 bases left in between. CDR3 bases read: TGTGCCAGAAGCTTGCCTAGTGGAAACCCAGATACG. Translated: CARSLPSGNPDT. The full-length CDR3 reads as CARSLPSGNPDTQYF.

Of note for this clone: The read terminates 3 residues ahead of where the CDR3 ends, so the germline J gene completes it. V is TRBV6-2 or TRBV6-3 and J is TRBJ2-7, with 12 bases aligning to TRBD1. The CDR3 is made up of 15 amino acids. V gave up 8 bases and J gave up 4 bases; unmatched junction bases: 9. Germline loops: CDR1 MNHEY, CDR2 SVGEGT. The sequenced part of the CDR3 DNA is TGTGCCAGCGGACGCGGGACAGGGGGCTCTTACGAG. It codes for CASGRGTGGSYE. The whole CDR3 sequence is CASGRGTGGSYEQYF.

CDR3 protein: CAWSRGDFYEQYF. Incomplete CDR3 DNA: TGTGCCTGGAGTCGAGGAGACTTCTACGAG. This sequence joins TRBV30 and TRBJ2-7; D unclear. The read ends 3 residues early relative to the CDR3; the germline J gene fills the gap. CDR3 size: 13 residues. V was cut by 2 bases and J by 3 bases, with 11 bases left in between. Germline loops: CDR1 GTSNPN, CDR2 SVGIG (reference sequence).

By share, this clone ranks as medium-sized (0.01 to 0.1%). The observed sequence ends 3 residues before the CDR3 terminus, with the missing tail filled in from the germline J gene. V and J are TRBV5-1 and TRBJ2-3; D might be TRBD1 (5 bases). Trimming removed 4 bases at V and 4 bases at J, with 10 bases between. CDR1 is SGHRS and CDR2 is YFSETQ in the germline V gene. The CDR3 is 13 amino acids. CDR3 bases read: TGCGCCAGCAGCCTCCGACAGCCAGATACG. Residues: CASSLRQPDT. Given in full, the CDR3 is CASSLRQPDTQYF.

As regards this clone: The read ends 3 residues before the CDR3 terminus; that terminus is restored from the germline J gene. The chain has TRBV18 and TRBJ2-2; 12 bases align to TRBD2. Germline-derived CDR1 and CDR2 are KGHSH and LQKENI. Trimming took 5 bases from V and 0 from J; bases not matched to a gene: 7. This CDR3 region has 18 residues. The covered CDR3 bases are TGTGCCAGCTCATCAACCGGGACTAGCGGGTCGAACACCGGGGAG. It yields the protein CASSSTGTSGSNTGE. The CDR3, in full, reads CASSSTGTSGSNTGELFF.

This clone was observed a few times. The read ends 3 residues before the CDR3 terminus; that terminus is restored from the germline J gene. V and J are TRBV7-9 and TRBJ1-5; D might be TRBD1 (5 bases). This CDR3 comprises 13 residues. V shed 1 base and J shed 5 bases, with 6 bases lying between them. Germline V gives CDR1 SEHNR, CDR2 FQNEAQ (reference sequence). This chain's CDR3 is CASSLGGDQPQHF. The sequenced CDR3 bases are TGTGCCAGCAGCTTAGGGGGGGATCAGCCC.

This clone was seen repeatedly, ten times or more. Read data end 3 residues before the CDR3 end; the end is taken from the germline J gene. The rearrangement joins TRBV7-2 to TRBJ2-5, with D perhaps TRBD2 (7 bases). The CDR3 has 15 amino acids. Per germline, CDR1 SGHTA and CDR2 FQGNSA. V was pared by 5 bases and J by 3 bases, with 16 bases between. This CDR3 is CASSPYKGGEETQYF. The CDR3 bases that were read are TGTGCCAGCAGCCCCTACAAGGGGGGGGAAGAGACC.

The sequenced CDR3 bases are TGTGCCAGCAGCAAAATTATGAGCCACGAG. Translation gives CASSKIMSHE. The full CDR3 is CASSKIMSHEQYF. The V and J genes are TRBV7-6 and TRBJ2-7; D is uncertain. Read data end 3 residues before the CDR3 end; the end is taken from the germline J gene. The CDR3 has 13 amino acids. Trimming took off 5 bases at V and 5 bases at J, with 13 bases between the two ends. Germline CDR1 reads SGHVS; CDR2 reads FNYEAQ.

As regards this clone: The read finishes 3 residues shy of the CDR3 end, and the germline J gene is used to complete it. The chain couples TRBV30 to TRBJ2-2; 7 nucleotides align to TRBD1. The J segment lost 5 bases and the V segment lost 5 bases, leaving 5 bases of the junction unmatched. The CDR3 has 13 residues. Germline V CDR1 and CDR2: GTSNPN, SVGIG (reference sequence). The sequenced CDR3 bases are TGTGCCTGGGGACAGGTCCGAACCGGGGAG. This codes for CAWGQVRTGE. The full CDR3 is CAWGQVRTGELFF.

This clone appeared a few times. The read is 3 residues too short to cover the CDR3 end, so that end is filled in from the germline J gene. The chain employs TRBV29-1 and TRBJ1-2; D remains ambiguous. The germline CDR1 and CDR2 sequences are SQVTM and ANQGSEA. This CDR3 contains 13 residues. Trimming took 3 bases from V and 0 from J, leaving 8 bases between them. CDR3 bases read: TGCAGCGTTGATCTGGCATCTAACTATGGC. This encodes CSVDLASNYG. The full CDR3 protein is CSVDLASNYGYTF.

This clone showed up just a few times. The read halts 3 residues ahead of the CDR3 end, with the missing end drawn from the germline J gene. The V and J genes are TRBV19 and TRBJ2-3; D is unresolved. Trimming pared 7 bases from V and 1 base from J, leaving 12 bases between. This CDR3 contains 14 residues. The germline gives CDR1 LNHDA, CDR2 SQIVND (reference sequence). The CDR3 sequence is CASKRAPGTDTQYF. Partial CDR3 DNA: TGTGCCAGTAAGAGAGCGCCAGGCACAGATACG.

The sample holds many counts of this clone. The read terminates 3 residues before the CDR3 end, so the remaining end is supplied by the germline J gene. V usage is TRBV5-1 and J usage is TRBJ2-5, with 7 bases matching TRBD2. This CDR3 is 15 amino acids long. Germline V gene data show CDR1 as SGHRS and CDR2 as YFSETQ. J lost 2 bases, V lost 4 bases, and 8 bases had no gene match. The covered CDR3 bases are TGCGCCAGCAGCCCTAGCGGAACCGTTCAAGAGACC. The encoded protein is CASSPSGTVQET. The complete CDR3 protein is CASSPSGTVQETQYF. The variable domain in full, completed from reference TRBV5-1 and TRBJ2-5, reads KAGVTQTPRYLIKTRGQQVTLSCSPISGHRSVSWYQQTPGQGLQFLFEYFSETQRNKGNFPGRFSGRQFSNSRSEMNVSTLELGDSALYLCASSPSGTVQETQYFGPGTRLLVL.

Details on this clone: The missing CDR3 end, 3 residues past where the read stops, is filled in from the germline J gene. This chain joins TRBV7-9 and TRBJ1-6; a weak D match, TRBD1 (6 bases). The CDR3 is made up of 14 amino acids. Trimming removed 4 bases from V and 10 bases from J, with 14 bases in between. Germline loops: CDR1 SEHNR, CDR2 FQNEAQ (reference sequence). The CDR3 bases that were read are TGTGCCAGCAGCTCCAGGGAAGGGGGATCACCC. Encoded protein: CASSSREGGSP. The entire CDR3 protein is CASSSREGGSPLHF.

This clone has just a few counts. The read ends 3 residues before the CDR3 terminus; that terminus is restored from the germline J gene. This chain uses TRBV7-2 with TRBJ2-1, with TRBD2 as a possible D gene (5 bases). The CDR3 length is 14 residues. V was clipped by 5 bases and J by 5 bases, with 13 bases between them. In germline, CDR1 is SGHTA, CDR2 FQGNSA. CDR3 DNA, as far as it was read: TGTGCCAGCAGCCGCGGGTCATTTGACAATGAG. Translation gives CASSRGSFDNE. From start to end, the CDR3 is CASSRGSFDNEQFF.

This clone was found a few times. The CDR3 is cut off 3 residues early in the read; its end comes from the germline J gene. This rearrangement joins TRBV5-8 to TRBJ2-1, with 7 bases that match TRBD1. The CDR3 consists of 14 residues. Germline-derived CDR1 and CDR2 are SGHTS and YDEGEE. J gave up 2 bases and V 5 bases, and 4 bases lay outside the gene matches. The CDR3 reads CASRQTGPYNEQFF. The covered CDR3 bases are TGTGCCAGCAGGCAGACAGGGCCCTACAATGAG.

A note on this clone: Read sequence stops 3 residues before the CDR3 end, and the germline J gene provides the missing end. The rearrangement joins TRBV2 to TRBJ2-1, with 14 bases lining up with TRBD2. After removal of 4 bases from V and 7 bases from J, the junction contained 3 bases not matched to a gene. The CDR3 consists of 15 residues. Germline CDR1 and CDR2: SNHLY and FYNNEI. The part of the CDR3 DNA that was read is TGTGCCAGCAGTGGGGGGACTAGCGGGAGAAATGAG. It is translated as CASSGGTSGRNE. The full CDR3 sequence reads CASSGGTSGRNEQFF.

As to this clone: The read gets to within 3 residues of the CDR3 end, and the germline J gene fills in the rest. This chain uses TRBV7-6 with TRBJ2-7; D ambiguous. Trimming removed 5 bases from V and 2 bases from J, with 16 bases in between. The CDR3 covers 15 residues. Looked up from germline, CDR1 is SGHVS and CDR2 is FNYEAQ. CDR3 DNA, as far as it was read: TGTGCCAGCAGCCTCGCTCCTACAGAAACCTACGAG. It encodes CASSLAPTETYE. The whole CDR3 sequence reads CASSLAPTETYEQYF.

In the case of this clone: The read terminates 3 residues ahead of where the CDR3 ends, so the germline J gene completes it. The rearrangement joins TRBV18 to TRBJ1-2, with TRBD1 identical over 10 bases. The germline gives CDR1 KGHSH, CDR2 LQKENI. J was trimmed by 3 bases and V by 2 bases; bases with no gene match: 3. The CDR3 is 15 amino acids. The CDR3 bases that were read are TGTGCCAGCTCACCAGCCGGGACAGGGGACTATGGC. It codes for CASSPAGTGDYG. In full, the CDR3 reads CASSPAGTGDYGYTF.

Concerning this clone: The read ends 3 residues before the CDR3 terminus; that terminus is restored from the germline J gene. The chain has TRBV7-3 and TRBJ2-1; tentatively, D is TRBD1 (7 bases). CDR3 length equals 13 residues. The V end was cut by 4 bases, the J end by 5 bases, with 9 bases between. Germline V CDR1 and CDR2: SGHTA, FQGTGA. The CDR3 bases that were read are TGTGCCAGCAGCTCCAGGGGGGACAATGAG. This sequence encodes CASSSRGDNE. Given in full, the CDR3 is CASSSRGDNEQFF.

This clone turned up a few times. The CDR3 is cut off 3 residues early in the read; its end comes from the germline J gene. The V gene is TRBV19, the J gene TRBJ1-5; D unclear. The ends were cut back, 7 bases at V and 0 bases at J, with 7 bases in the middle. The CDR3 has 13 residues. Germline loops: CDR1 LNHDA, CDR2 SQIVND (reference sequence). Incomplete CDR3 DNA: TGTGCCAGTACCCTATATAGCAATCAGCCC. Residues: CASTLYSNQP. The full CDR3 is CASTLYSNQPQHF. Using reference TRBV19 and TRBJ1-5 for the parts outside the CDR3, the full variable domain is DGGITQSPKYLFRKEGQNVTLSCEQNLNHDAMYWYRQDPGQGLRLIYYSQIVNDFQKGDIAEGYSVSREKKESFPLTVTSAQKNPTAFYLCASTLYSNQPQHFGDGTRLSIL.

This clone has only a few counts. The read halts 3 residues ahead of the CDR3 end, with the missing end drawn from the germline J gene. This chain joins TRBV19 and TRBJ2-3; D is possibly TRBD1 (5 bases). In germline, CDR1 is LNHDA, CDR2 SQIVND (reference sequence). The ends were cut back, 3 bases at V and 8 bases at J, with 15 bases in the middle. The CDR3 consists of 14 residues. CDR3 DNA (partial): TGTGCCAGTAGTATGAGGCAGGGAAGGGGTACG. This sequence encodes CASSMRQGRGT. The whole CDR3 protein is CASSMRQGRGTQYF. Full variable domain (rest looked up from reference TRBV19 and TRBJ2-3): DGGITQSPKYLFRKEGQNVTLSCEQNLNHDAMYWYRQDPGQGLRLIYYSQIVNDFQKGDIAEGYSVSREKKESFPLTVTSAQKNPTAFYLCASSMRQGRGTQYFGPGTRLTVL.

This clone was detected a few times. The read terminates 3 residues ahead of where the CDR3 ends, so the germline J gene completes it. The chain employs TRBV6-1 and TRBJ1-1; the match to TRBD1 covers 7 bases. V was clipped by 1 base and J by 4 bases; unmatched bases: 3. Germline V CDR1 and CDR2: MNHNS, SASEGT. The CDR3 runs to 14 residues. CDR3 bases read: TGTGCCAGCAGTGAAGGGACAGGCGGCACTGAA. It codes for CASSEGTGGTE. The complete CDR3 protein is CASSEGTGGTEAFF.

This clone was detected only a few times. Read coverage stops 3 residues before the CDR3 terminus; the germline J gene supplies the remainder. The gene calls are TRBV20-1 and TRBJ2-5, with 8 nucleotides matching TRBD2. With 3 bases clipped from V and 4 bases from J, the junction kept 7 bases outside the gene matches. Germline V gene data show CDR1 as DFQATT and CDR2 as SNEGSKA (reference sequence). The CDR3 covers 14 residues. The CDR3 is CSASTGGEGETQYF. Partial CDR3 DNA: TGCAGTGCTAGTACCGGGGGGGAGGGAGAGACC.

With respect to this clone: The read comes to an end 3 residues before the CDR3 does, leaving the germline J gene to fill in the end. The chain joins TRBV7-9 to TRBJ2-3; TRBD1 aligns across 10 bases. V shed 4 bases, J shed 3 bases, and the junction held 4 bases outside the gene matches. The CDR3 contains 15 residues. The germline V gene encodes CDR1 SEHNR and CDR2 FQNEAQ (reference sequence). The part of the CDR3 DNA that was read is TGTGCCAGCAGCTCGCGACAGGGGGCAACAGATACG. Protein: CASSSRQGATDT. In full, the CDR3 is CASSSRQGATDTQYF.